These 31 T cell receptor beta chains came from one sample sequenced in a study of memory CD4+ T cells and cytomegalovirus serostatus. Using immunoSEQ multiplex PCR, the repertoire was profiled, and TCRdb retains in-frame clones only, with some absent. The sample consists of 30,000 to 50,000 clones, roughly four fifths of them appearing once. Single viable CD3+CD4+CD8-CD45RO+ cells were sorted as the memory CD4+ T cells. Input material: memory CD4+ T cells from blood. These receptors were taken from an adult in good health and CMV-seronegative.

This chain joins TRBV2 and TRBJ2-1; 9 nucleotides align to TRBD2. The V segment lost 6 bases and the J segment 7 bases; nucleotides outside the gene matches: 10. CDR1 is SNHLY, CDR2 FYNNEI, per germline. CDR3 size: 15 residues. The CDR3 here is CASRVGVAGANEQFF. In DNA form, the CDR3 reads TGTGCCAGCAGGGTCGGTGTAGCGGGGGCTAATGAGCAGTTCTTC. The variable domain in full, with the rest retrieved from reference TRBV2 and TRBJ2-1, is EPEVTQTPSHQVTQMGQEVILRCVPISNHLYFYWYRQILGQKVEFLVSFYNNEISEKSEIFDDQFSVERPDGSNFTLKIRSTKLEDSAMYFCASRVGVAGANEQFFGPGTRLTVL.

J is TRBJ1-2 and V is TRBV5-5; D remains unclear. Deletions cut 0 bases from V and 8 bases from J, with 11 bases between. CDR1 is SGHKS, CDR2 YYEKEE, per germline (reference sequence). This CDR3 spans 13 amino acids. CDR3: CASSLEAGIGYTF. The CDR3 DNA follows: TGTGCCAGCAGCTTGGAGGCAGGTATAGGCTACACCTTC.

Comments on this clone: This same CDR3 is encoded by further DNA sequences in the sample. The chain links TRBV7-9 to TRBJ2-7; D gene uncertain. The V end lost 5 bases, the J end lost 3 bases, and 8 bases lay between the germline ends. CDR3 length: 12 amino acids. Germline CDR1 reads SEHNR; CDR2 reads FQNEAQ (reference sequence). CDR3 sequence: CASSRQNYEQYF. The CDR3 nucleotides read TGTGCCAGCAGCCGGCAGAACTACGAGCAGTACTTC.

This chain uses TRBV7-6 with TRBJ1-2; tentatively, D is TRBD1 (5 bases). Trimming took off 0 bases at V and 7 bases at J, with 18 bases between the two ends. In germline, CDR1 is SGHVS, CDR2 FNYEAQ. The CDR3 has 16 amino acids. CDR3: CASSLASSAREGGYTF. Written as DNA, the CDR3 is TGTGCCAGCAGCTTAGCGAGTAGTGCCAGGGAGGGTGGCTACACCTTC.

J is TRBJ2-3 and V is TRBV13; possibly TRBD1 or TRBD2 for D (5 bases each). Germline V CDR1 and CDR2: PRHDT, FYEKMQ (reference sequence). V lost 8 bases and J lost 0, with 18 bases in between. This CDR3 region has 16 residues. Here the CDR3 reads CASSKWDDTSTDTQYF. CDR3 DNA: TGTGCCAGCTCAAAATGGGACGACACTAGCACAGATACGCAGTATTTT. The variable domain in full, completed from reference TRBV13 and TRBJ2-3, reads AAGVIQSPRHLIKEKRETATLKCYPIPRHDTVYWYQQGPGQDPQFLISFYEKMQSDKGSIPDRFSAQQFSDYHSELNMSSLELGDSALYFCASSKWDDTSTDTQYFGPGTRLTVL.

This sequence joins TRBV6-5 and TRBJ1-2; TRBD1 might be the D (6 bases). V shed 6 bases and J shed 6 bases, with 17 bases lying between them. The CDR3 extends over 14 amino acids. The germline V gene has CDR1 MNHEY and CDR2 SVGAGI. CDR3 bases: TGTGCCAGCAGCCCAACCGACAGGAGGGATGGCTACACCTTC. It codes for CASSPTDRRDGYTF.

The chain joins TRBV30 to TRBJ1-1; 8 bases fit TRBD1. The V segment lost 5 bases and the J segment 1 base; nucleotides outside the gene matches: 12. The V gene's germline CDR1 is GTSNPN and CDR2 SVGIG (reference sequence). The CDR3 totals 16 residues. This CDR3 reads CAWSTGGVWRNTEAFF. The CDR3 DNA sequence: TGTGCCTGGTCCACAGGGGGGGTTTGGCGGAACACTGAAGCTTTCTTT.

The rearrangement links TRBV6-5 to TRBJ2-5; the match to TRBD2 covers 7 bases. The V gene end was trimmed by 4 bases and the J gene end by 12 bases; junction bases not matched to a gene: 14. In germline, CDR1 is MNHEY, CDR2 SVGAGI. The length of the CDR3 is 14 residues. The CDR3 sequence is CASSSRGGVKYEYF. The CDR3, as DNA: TGTGCCAGCAGTTCCCGGGGAGGGGTCAAATACGAGTACTTC.

The CDR3 loop reads CASSLGDEQFF. In nucleotides, the CDR3 is TGTGCCAGCAGCTTAGGCGATGAGCAGTTCTTC. V gene TRBV7-3 combines with J gene TRBJ2-1; D is unclear. The CDR3 is 11 residues long. Per the germline V gene, CDR1 is SGHTA and CDR2 is FQGTGA. Trimming pared 2 bases from V and 8 bases from J, leaving 4 bases between.

The V gene is TRBV5-6, the J gene TRBJ1-3, with D unresolved. The germline V gene encodes CDR1 SGHDT and CDR2 YYEEEE. The CDR3 runs 16 residues. Trimming shortened V by 1 base and J by 0 bases, and 11 bases separated the two germline ends. The DNA of the CDR3 is TGTGCCAGCAGCTTGCTCGGGGTTAACTCTGGAAACACCATATATTTT. Residues: CASSLLGVNSGNTIYF. The full variable domain, with the rest looked up from reference TRBV5-6 and TRBJ1-3, is DAGVTQSPTHLIKTRGQQVTLRCSPKSGHDTVSWYQQALGQGPQFIFQYYEEEERQRGNFPDRFSGHQFPNYSSELNVNALLLGDSALYLCASSLLGVNSGNTIYFGEGSWLTVV.

V and J are TRBV18 and TRBJ1-3; 8 bases map to TRBD1. Trimming removed 6 bases from V and 2 bases from J; junction bases left unmatched: 6. CDR3 length equals 15 residues. Germline lookup yields CDR1 KGHSH and CDR2 LQKENI. CDR3 amino acids: CASSLQGDPGNTIYF. CDR3 nucleotide sequence: TGTGCCAGCTCGTTACAGGGGGACCCTGGAAACACCATATATTTT.

The genes are TRBV4-2 and TRBJ1-5; no definite D call. With 0 bases removed from V and 5 bases from J, the gap between germline ends came to 5 bases. The CDR3 runs to 13 residues. The germline V gene has CDR1 LGHNA and CDR2 YNFKEQ. Written as DNA, the CDR3 is TGTGCCAGCAGCCAAGATTTTCATCAGCCCCAGCATTTT. Its translation is CASSQDFHQPQHF.

The chain carries TRBV10-3 and TRBJ2-1; the D gene is possibly TRBD1 (5 bases). The V end was cut by 10 bases, the J end by 10 bases, with 17 bases between. Germline CDR1 and CDR2: ENHRY and SYGVKD. The CDR3 is made up of 12 amino acids. In DNA form, the CDR3 reads TGTGCCACCAGGGCTCCTGGTGCGGAGCAGTTCTTC. Translation gives CATRAPGAEQFF.

The chain uses TRBV19 and TRBJ2-7, with TRBD1 matching 9 bases. Trimming at V came to 4 bases and at J to 4 bases, leaving 5 bases not matched to a gene. The CDR3 is 14 amino acids. In germline, CDR1 is LNHDA, CDR2 SQIVND (reference sequence). The CDR3 region has the DNA TGTGCCAGTAGTACCGACAGGGGGAAGTACGAGCAGTACTTC. This encodes CASSTDRGKYEQYF.

This chain connects TRBV7-6 to TRBJ2-7; D is unresolved. CDR1 and CDR2 (germline): SGHVS, FNYEAQ. CDR3 length: 13 amino acids. Trimming stripped 3 bases from V and 6 bases from J, with 12 bases between. CDR3 nucleotides: TGTGCCAGCAGCTTCTCCGGGTCCGGCGAGCAGTACTTC. Protein sequence: CASSFSGSGEQYF.

A few counts support this clone. The chain joins TRBV29-1 to TRBJ1-2; weak D call: TRBD1 (6 bases). Germline V gene data show CDR1 as SQVTM and CDR2 as ANQGSEA. The CDR3 extends over 12 amino acids. V lost 6 bases to trimming and J lost 4 bases, with 12 bases between them. Written as DNA, the CDR3 is TGCAGCGTGGACCAGGGGAGCTATGGCTACACCTTC. Translation: CSVDQGSYGYTF.

The V gene is TRBV5-4, the J gene TRBJ1-3; the D gene is possibly TRBD1 (5 bases). Germline V gives CDR1 SGHNT, CDR2 YYREEE (reference sequence). The germline V and J ends were trimmed by 2 bases and 4 bases, with 10 bases remaining between them. The CDR3 is 14 amino acids. Written as DNA, the CDR3 is TGTGCCAGCAGCTTTAAGGGGCAAGGAAACACCATATATTTT. Its translation: CASSFKGQGNTIYF.

This chain links TRBV5-4 with TRBJ1-1, with D maybe TRBD1 (6 bases). The CDR3 has 16 residues. V was pared by 2 bases and J by 5 bases, with 19 bases between. CDR1 and CDR2 (germline): SGHNT, YYREEE (reference sequence). CDR3 amino acids: CASSFGRVGGITEAFF. The DNA of the CDR3 is TGTGCCAGCAGCTTCGGAAGAGTGGGGGGCATAACTGAAGCTTTCTTT.

The chain is built from TRBV2 and TRBJ1-6; tentatively, D is TRBD1 (6 bases). With 11 bases removed from V and 6 bases from J, the gap between germline ends came to 14 bases. The germline V gene has CDR1 SNHLY and CDR2 FYNNEI. The CDR3 runs to 13 residues. Here the CDR3 reads CAGSTGTNSPLHF. Here the CDR3 DNA reads TGTGCCGGCTCGACAGGAACTAATTCACCCCTCCACTTT.

The rearrangement joins TRBV6-6 to TRBJ1-1; weak D call: TRBD1 (6 bases). V dropped 4 bases and J dropped 4 bases, with 13 bases sitting between them. Germline CDR1 reads MNHNY; CDR2 reads SVGAGI (reference sequence). This CDR3 has 14 amino acids. The CDR3 nucleotides are TGTGCCAGCAGTTCCGACACAGGGCGCACTGAAGCTTTCTTT. Protein product: CASSSDTGRTEAFF.

This clone was recorded once. The J gene is TRBJ2-5, the V gene TRBV6-5, with D possibly matching TRBD1 (5 bases). Germline V gives CDR1 MNHEY, CDR2 SVGAGI. This CDR3 is 14 amino acids long. With 4 bases removed from V and 4 bases from J, the gap between germline ends came to 13 bases. In DNA, the CDR3 is TGTGCCAGCAGTTCGCCAGCTGGGGCAGAGACCCAGTACTTC. This gives the protein CASSSPAGAETQYF.

V gene TRBV6-6 combines with J gene TRBJ1-1; 7 positions match TRBD1. Per germline, CDR1 MNHNY and CDR2 SVGAGI (reference sequence). V was pared by 6 bases and J by 0 bases, with 7 bases of the junction left unmatched. This CDR3 has 15 amino acids. CDR3 in DNA: TGTGCCAGCAGCCCACAGGGGTCCATGAACACTGAAGCTTTCTTT. It is translated as CASSPQGSMNTEAFF.

The chain has TRBV4-2 and TRBJ2-3, with a possible D match to TRBD2 (6 bases). This CDR3 region has 15 residues. Trimming shortened V by 4 bases and J by 2 bases, and 13 bases separated the two germline ends. Germline V gene sequence: CDR1 LGHNA, CDR2 YNFKEQ. CDR3: CASSPWGGNTDTQYF. In DNA, the CDR3 is TGTGCCAGCAGCCCCTGGGGCGGGAACACAGATACGCAGTATTTT.

V and J are TRBV9 and TRBJ1-2; 9 bases are a match to TRBD1. V lost 0 bases and J lost 0; bases outside the gene matches: 6. The germline CDR1 and CDR2 sequences are SGDLS and YYNGEE. CDR3 size: 17 residues. Here the CDR3 DNA reads TGTGCCAGCAGCGTAGGGGACAGGGCCCCTACTAACTATGGCTACACCTTC. It codes for CASSVGDRAPTNYGYTF.

This chain uses TRBV2 with TRBJ1-3; no reliable D call. CDR1 and CDR2 (germline): SNHLY, FYNNEI. This CDR3 contains 12 residues. The V and J ends lost 8 bases and 0 bases respectively, with 5 bases between them. The CDR3: CASVNSGNTIYF. CDR3 nucleotide sequence: TGTGCCAGCGTGAACTCTGGAAACACCATATATTTT.

V usage is TRBV7-2 and J usage is TRBJ2-7; TRBD1 matches at 8 bases. Trimming cost V 5 bases and J 5 bases; bases outside gene matches: 17. The CDR3 length is 17 residues. CDR1 SGHTA and CDR2 FQGNSA come from the germline V gene. The CDR3 protein is CASSRTGKGLGGHEQYF. Written as DNA, the CDR3 is TGTGCCAGCAGCCGGACAGGGAAGGGGTTAGGGGGTCACGAGCAGTACTTC.

The chain employs TRBV30 and TRBJ2-4; possibly TRBD2 for D (6 bases). V was cut by 0 bases and J by 9 bases, with 12 bases left in between. The CDR3 length is 13 residues. Germline CDR1 GTSNPN, CDR2 SVGIG (reference sequence). CDR3 region: CAWSVEGRTIQYF. DNA for the CDR3: TGTGCCTGGAGTGTAGAGGGGAGGACCATTCAGTACTTC.

This clone was counted a single time. The rearrangement links TRBV9 to TRBJ1-6; no definite D call. CDR1 and CDR2 (germline): SGDLS, YYNGEE. With 3 bases removed from V and 7 bases from J, the gap between germline ends came to 11 bases. This CDR3 region has 14 residues. The CDR3 protein is CASSAYPWNSPLHF. CDR3 DNA sequence: TGTGCCAGCAGCGCCTACCCCTGGAATTCACCCCTCCACTTT.

The rearrangement links TRBV18 to TRBJ1-2, with 9 bases fitting TRBD1. The CDR3 is made up of 14 amino acids. With 2 bases clipped from V and 8 bases from J, the junction kept 6 bases outside the gene matches. Per the germline V gene, CDR1 is KGHSH and CDR2 is LQKENI. CDR3 protein: CASSPRTGVDGYTF. CDR3 bases: TGTGCCAGCTCACCAAGGACAGGGGTGGACGGCTACACCTTC.

This clone was counted a single time. The chain has TRBV7-6 and TRBJ1-6; D perhaps matches TRBD1 (5 bases). The CDR3 contains 14 residues. V was clipped by 5 bases and J by 5 bases, with 10 bases between them. The germline V gene has CDR1 SGHVS and CDR2 FNYEAQ. This CDR3 is CASSRQPNNSPLHF. The CDR3 DNA sequence: TGTGCCAGCAGCCGACAGCCCAATAATTCACCCCTCCACTTT. The full variable domain, rest sourced from reference TRBV7-6 and TRBJ1-6, is GAGVSQSPRYKVTKRGQDVALRCDPISGHVSLYWYRQALGQGPEFLTYFNYEAQQDKSGLPNDRFSAERPEGSISTLTIQRTEQRDSAMYRCASSRQPNNSPLHFGNGTRLTVT.

This chain connects TRBV5-1 to TRBJ1-4; D is unresolved. The germline CDR1 and CDR2 sequences are SGHRS and YFSETQ. There are 16 residues in the CDR3. V lost 4 bases and J 4 bases, leaving 17 bases between the germline ends. This CDR3 is CASSISGRVLNEKLFF. The CDR3 DNA reads as TGCGCCAGCAGCATCTCGGGCCGGGTCCTTAATGAAAAACTGTTTTTT.